Following are 7 T cell receptor beta chains from one sample sequenced in a study of cytomegalovirus exposure and HLA in healthy donors. The primer mix had 60 Vbeta and 13 Jbeta primers. The table came from immunoSEQ multiplex PCR; TCRdb's copy has only in-frame clones and leaves some out. The sample records fewer than 150,000 clones, approximately 80% being singletons. The material sequenced was PBMCs. Receptors originate from a woman between 50 and 59 years old in good health and CMV-seronegative.

The chain employs TRBV19 and TRBJ1-6; 10 bases fit TRBD1. Unmatched junction bases numbered 10, after V lost 3 bases and J lost 2 bases. The CDR3 runs to 19 residues. Per the germline V gene, CDR1 is LNHDA and CDR2 is SQIVND (reference sequence). CDR3 protein: CASSMYGTGASTYNSPLHF. In DNA form, the CDR3 reads TGTGCCAGTAGTATGTATGGGACAGGGGCCTCTACCTATAATTCACCCCTCCACTTT.

The gene calls are TRBV6-6 and TRBJ1-1; TRBD1 agrees at 7 bases. The CDR3 is made up of 15 amino acids. From germline, CDR1 is MNHNY and CDR2 SVGAGI (reference sequence). The V and J ends lost 4 bases and 5 bases, in that order; junction bases with no gene match: 10. In nucleotides, the CDR3 is TGTGCCAGCAGTTCTCGGACAGGTGGGGGGACTGAAGCTTTCTTT. Protein: CASSSRTGGGTEAFF.

The chain uses TRBV28 and TRBJ2-3; 11 nucleotides agree with TRBD1. The CDR3 is 18 residues long. Germline loops: CDR1 MDHEN, CDR2 SYDVKM. With 4 bases clipped from V and 4 bases from J, the junction kept 13 bases outside the gene matches. The CDR3, as DNA: TGTGCCAGCAGTTCACGGACAGGGGGCGCGGGGAGTGCAGATACGCAGTATTTT. Its protein product is CASSSRTGGAGSADTQYF. Combining the CDR3 with reference TRBV28 and TRBJ2-3 gives the whole variable domain DVKVTQSSRYLVKRTGEKVFLECVQDMDHENMFWYRQDPGLGLRLIYFSYDVKMKEKGDIPEGYSVSREKKERFSLILESASTNQTSMYLCASSSRTGGAGSADTQYFGPGTRLTVL.

The V and J genes are TRBV10-3 and TRBJ2-7; the match to TRBD2 covers 14 bases. CDR3 length equals 17 residues. CDR1 is ENHRY and CDR2 is SYGVKD in the germline V gene. V lost 6 bases, J lost 5 bases, and 12 bases stayed unmatched. CDR3 residues: CAIRPGLAGEFRDEQYF. CDR3 DNA sequence: TGTGCCATCAGACCGGGACTAGCGGGGGAATTTAGGGACGAGCAGTACTTC.

This sequence joins TRBV7-9 and TRBJ2-7, with TRBD2 matching 8 bases. This CDR3 contains 14 residues. The trim removed 7 bases at V and 2 bases at J, leaving 7 bases unmatched. Germline-derived CDR1 and CDR2 are SEHNR and FQNEAQ (reference sequence). For the CDR3, the DNA is TGTGCCAGCAACAGCGGGGGAACAACCTACGAGCAGTACTTC. As protein: CASNSGGTTYEQYF.

The chain couples TRBV15 to TRBJ1-4; 9 nucleotides agree with TRBD1. V gave up 3 bases and J gave up 6 bases; unmatched junction bases: 8. CDR3 length: 16 residues. Germline V gene sequence: CDR1 LNHNV, CDR2 YYDKDF (reference sequence). Written as DNA, the CDR3 is TGTGCCACCAGCAGTTTTACAGGGGGCCTCGATGAAAAACTGTTTTTT. Translation: CATSSFTGGLDEKLFF. Based on the CDR3 plus reference TRBV15 and TRBJ1-4, the full variable domain is DAMVIQNPRYQVTQFGKPVTLSCSQTLNHNVMYWYQQKSSQAPKLLFHYYDKDFNNEADTPDNFQSRRPNTSFCFLDIRSPGLGDTAMYLCATSSFTGGLDEKLFFGSGTQLSVL.

As DNA, the CDR3 is TGTGCCAGCGTGAACAGCCTAACCTACGAGCAGTACTTC. Translating gives CASVNSLTYEQYF. J is TRBJ2-7 and V is TRBV2; D unclear. Germline loops: CDR1 SNHLY, CDR2 FYNNEI. Trimming stripped 8 bases from V and 2 bases from J, with 13 bases between. The CDR3 runs to 13 residues.